This T cell receptor (beta chain) emerged from a study of post-analysis software for immune sequencing data. On the study more broadly: The study covered relapsing-remitting, secondary progressive and progressive-relapsing courses of multiple sclerosis.

Whole-study results and caveats: There was significantly lower normalized Chao1 diversity in multiple sclerosis patients than in controls. Relative to controls, patients had 5 or 6 TRBV segments at higher frequency, with TRBV5-6, TRBV5-1 and TRBV20-1 among these. Batch-mates among the samples co-clustered strongly by F measure.

Unique molecular identifiers were present in the TCR beta cDNA libraries. Researchers reported 550,000 or so cDNA molecules coming from 1 to 10 million T cells. Using its own MiXCR run on the PCR reads, TCRdb lists one record per CDR3 protein. The sample lists about 540,000 distinct CDR3 sequences, about a third occurring once. A few counts support this clonotype. The antigen is unknown. Germline lookup yields CDR1 ENHRY and CDR2 SYGVKD. The CDR3 spans 17 residues. V dropped 7 bases and J dropped 4; count of bases not matched to a gene: 15. Sequencing was carried out using blood. The chain employs TRBV10-3 and TRBJ1-2; 10 bases line up with TRBD1. The origin of this receptor is a girl aged 2-17 years with multiple sclerosis. Here the CDR3 reads CAINNFGQGGVSYGYTF. DNA for the CDR3: TGTGCCATCAATAATTTCGGACAGGGGGGGGTTTCCTATGGCTACACCTTC.